The subject of this entry is one TCR beta chain. Its antigen is unidentified. The donor cohort consisted entirely of Caucasian adults residing in Nashville, Tennessee. The sample is drawn from a study of shared clonotypes between healthy human individuals. Study-wide context: Per donor, three plates held CD4 naive cells, three held CD4 memory, two held CD8 naive and one held CD8 memory. Study-level results: It was only blood that was sampled, and tissue repertoires likely differ.

Sequenced by immunoSEQ multiplex PCR; TCRdb stores in-frame clones only, minus some. Of around 700,000 clones listed, approximately 79% were seen once; the top ten hold under 2%. Germline V gene data show CDR1 as SGDLS and CDR2 as YYNGEE. This CDR3 has 15 residues. The V gene end was trimmed by 4 bases and the J gene end by 5 bases; junction bases not matched to a gene: 8. This TCR derives from a woman aged 30 to 39 in good health. The material sequenced was memory CD4+ T cells sorted from blood. Subset denoted: CD45RA-negative fraction. This rearrangement joins TRBV9 to TRBJ1-1, with 10 bases identical to TRBD1. CDR3 sequence reads: CASSTHGQGGTEAFF. The CDR3 region has the DNA TGTGCCAGCAGCACCCACGGACAGGGGGGAACTGAAGCTTTCTTT.